The 21 T cell receptor beta chains listed next were all sequenced from one sample in a study of cytomegalovirus exposure and HLA in healthy donors. The repertoire was sequenced with immunoSEQ multiplex PCR; TCRdb's copy has only in-frame clones and lacks some. The sample carries some 84,000 clones, about nine tenths recorded once. The source material was PBMCs. The receptors shown here come from a man under 40 in good health and CMV-seronegative.

This rearrangement joins TRBV7-8 to TRBJ2-1; 10 nucleotides line up with TRBD2. Germline CDR1 SGHVS, CDR2 FQNEAQ. The CDR3 is 17 amino acids. With 2 bases clipped from V and 10 bases from J, the junction kept 14 bases outside the gene matches. CDR3 region: CASSLTRASGRKGEQFF. The CDR3, as DNA: TGTGCCAGCAGCTTAACTAGGGCTAGCGGGAGAAAGGGCGAGCAGTTCTTC.

This chain joins TRBV27 and TRBJ2-5, with TRBD1 matching over 9 bases. V shed 6 bases, J shed 5 bases, and the junction held 13 bases outside the gene matches. The V gene's germline CDR1 is MNHEY and CDR2 SMNVEV (reference sequence). The CDR3 totals 16 residues. The CDR3 spells CASRQHRDRAGETQYF. DNA of the CDR3: TGTGCCAGCAGGCAACACCGGGACAGGGCGGGGGAGACCCAGTACTTC.

V is TRBV5-1 and J is TRBJ2-7; 7 bases line up with TRBD2. The CDR3 has 16 amino acids. Germline CDR1 is SGHRS and CDR2 is YFSETQ. J gave up 7 bases and V 0 bases, and 13 bases lay outside the gene matches. The CDR3 DNA reads TGCGCCAGCAGCTTGGCAAGTGGGAGGGCCAGAGATGAGCAGTACTTC. Protein sequence: CASSLASGRARDEQYF.

The chain recombines TRBV9 with TRBJ2-1, with TRBD2 matching over 14 bases. The CDR3 spans 14 residues. Germline CDR1 and CDR2: SGDLS and YYNGEE. V lost 3 bases to trimming and J lost 12 bases; unmatched junction nucleotides: 5. CDR3 bases: TGTGCCAGCAGCGGGACTAGCGGGGGGTACGGGCAGTTCTTC. Amino acids: CASSGTSGGYGQFF.

The chain recombines TRBV9 with TRBJ2-7; 10 bases line up with TRBD1. CDR1 and CDR2 from the germline V gene are SGDLS and YYNGEE. Unmatched junction bases numbered 7, after V lost 2 bases and J lost 5 bases. This CDR3 has 15 amino acids. The CDR3 protein is CASSVRQGASDEQYF. The CDR3 nucleotides are TGTGCCAGCAGCGTTCGACAGGGGGCTTCCGACGAGCAGTACTTC.

The chain employs TRBV6-1 and TRBJ1-3; D not certain. V was shortened by 5 bases and J by 0 bases, with 8 bases between the two germline ends. CDR1 is MNHNS, CDR2 SASEGT, per germline. CDR3 length: 14 amino acids. In nucleotides, the CDR3 is TGTGCCAGCAGTTGGCAGTACTCTGGAAACACCATATATTTT. This translates into CASSWQYSGNTIYF.

The V gene is TRBV6-1, the J gene TRBJ1-2; 8 positions agree with TRBD1. After removal of 3 bases from V and 6 bases from J, the junction contained 6 bases not matched to a gene. From germline, CDR1 is MNHNS and CDR2 SASEGT. The CDR3 spans 14 residues. The DNA of the CDR3 is TGTGCCAGCAGTGACCCCACAGGGGGTAATGGCTACACCTTC. Its translation is CASSDPTGGNGYTF.

V and J are TRBV6-1 and TRBJ1-2; TRBD1 might be the D (5 bases). Germline V gene lookup returns CDR1 MNHNS and CDR2 SASEGT. V lost 2 bases, J lost 2 bases, and 12 bases lay in between. The CDR3 has 15 amino acids. For the CDR3, the DNA is TGTGCCAGCAGTGAAAGGAACAAGGGGAACTATGGCTACACCTTC. Amino acids: CASSERNKGNYGYTF.

The chain couples TRBV9 to TRBJ2-3; TRBD1 might be the D (6 bases). Looked up from germline, CDR1 is SGDLS and CDR2 is YYNGEE. V lost 3 bases to trimming and J lost 3 bases, with 11 bases between them. This CDR3 spans 14 amino acids. CDR3 region: CASSAGAATDTQYF. The CDR3 DNA is TGTGCCAGCAGCGCAGGGGCGGCTACAGATACGCAGTATTTT.

The CDR3 DNA sequence: TGTGCCAGCAGGAGGACTAGCGGGAGTGGCACCTACAATGAGCAGTTCTTC. Translated, it gives CASRRTSGSGTYNEQFF. V is TRBV27 and J is TRBJ2-1; 13 bases align to TRBD2. Germline loops: CDR1 MNHEY, CDR2 SMNVEV (reference sequence). The CDR3 loop spans 17 amino acids. With 6 bases clipped from V and 2 bases from J, the junction kept 7 bases outside the gene matches.

The rearrangement links TRBV29-1 to TRBJ2-7; 7 bases line up with TRBD2. The CDR3 extends over 14 amino acids. Germline CDR1 SQVTM, CDR2 ANQGSEA. Trimming cost V 6 bases and J 0 bases; bases outside gene matches: 8. The chain's CDR3 is CSVKPGGSSYEQYF. The CDR3 nucleotides read TGCAGCGTCAAACCTGGCGGGAGCTCCTACGAGCAGTACTTC.

This sequence joins TRBV5-5 and TRBJ1-2; D remains ambiguous. The germline V gene encodes CDR1 SGHKS and CDR2 YYEKEE (reference sequence). Trimming cost V 0 bases and J 3 bases, with 12 bases left between them. The CDR3 has 15 residues. CDR3 nucleotide sequence: TGTGCCAGCAGCTTGGCCCGGCAGGCTGACTATGGCTACACCTTC. Its translation is CASSLARQADYGYTF.

This clone has just one count. The rearrangement joins TRBV10-3 to TRBJ1-5; the match to TRBD1 covers 7 bases. The V segment lost 3 bases and the J segment 9 bases; nucleotides outside the gene matches: 8. The CDR3 extends over 14 amino acids. Germline CDR1 ENHRY, CDR2 SYGVKD. CDR3 in DNA: TGTGCCATCAGTGACGACGACAGGGATGGGCCCCAGCATTTT. Translation: CAISDDDRDGPQHF.

This clone was seen only once. V and J are TRBV2 and TRBJ2-3; 7 nucleotides match TRBD2. The V gene end was trimmed by 4 bases and the J gene end by 3 bases; junction bases not matched to a gene: 10. CDR1 and CDR2 from the germline V gene are SNHLY and FYNNEI. The CDR3 has 16 amino acids. CDR3 coding DNA: TGTGCCAGCAGTGTTATGGGCGGGGGTTCGACAGATACGCAGTATTTT. It translates to CASSVMGGGSTDTQYF.

CDR3 sequence (DNA): TGTGCCAGCTCTATAACTAACTATGGCTACACCTTC. This encodes CASSITNYGYTF. The J gene is TRBJ1-2, the V gene TRBV6-1; D remains ambiguous. In germline, CDR1 is MNHNS, CDR2 SASEGT. The CDR3 loop spans 12 amino acids. Between the trimmed V and J ends, which lost 8 bases and 0 bases, there was a span of 7 bases.

V is TRBV5-6 and J is TRBJ1-1; D gene unclear. Germline-derived CDR1 and CDR2 are SGHDT and YYEEEE. CDR3 size: 14 residues. V dropped 4 bases and J dropped 1 base, with 11 bases sitting between them. The CDR3 is CASSVPERNTEAFF. The CDR3 coding sequence is TGTGCCAGCAGCGTCCCAGAAAGGAACACTGAAGCTTTCTTT.

V and J are TRBV5-1 and TRBJ2-1; 9 bases are a match to TRBD2. V shed 5 bases, J shed 7 bases, and the junction held 13 bases outside the gene matches. The CDR3 contains 16 residues. Germline V gives CDR1 SGHRS, CDR2 YFSETQ. The CDR3 region has the DNA TGCGCCAGCAGGGCTAGCGGGACACCTTCTGGTAATGAGCAGTTCTTC. Amino acid sequence: CASRASGTPSGNEQFF. Full variable domain (rest looked up from reference TRBV5-1 and TRBJ2-1): KAGVTQTPRYLIKTRGQQVTLSCSPISGHRSVSWYQQTPGQGLQFLFEYFSETQRNKGNFPGRFSGRQFSNSRSEMNVSTLELGDSALYLCASRASGTPSGNEQFFGPGTRLTVL.

The table lists this clone with a count of one. This chain joins TRBV7-9 and TRBJ1-1, with 8 bases lining up with TRBD1. Trimming cost V 1 base and J 3 bases; bases outside gene matches: 10. The CDR3 extends over 17 amino acids. The germline CDR1 and CDR2 sequences are SEHNR and FQNEAQ (reference sequence). The CDR3: CASSLDAGGGADTEAFF. DNA of the CDR3: TGTGCCAGCAGCTTAGATGCAGGGGGCGGTGCGGACACTGAAGCTTTCTTT.

The chain joins TRBV27 to TRBJ1-2, with a tentative D call TRBD1 (5 bases). From germline, CDR1 is MNHEY and CDR2 SMNVEV (reference sequence). This CDR3 spans 13 amino acids. Trimming took off 5 bases at V and 2 bases at J, with 9 bases between the two ends. CDR3 nucleotides: TGTGCCAGCAGTCCGACAGTAAACTATGGCTACACCTTC. It yields the protein CASSPTVNYGYTF.

The V gene is TRBV27, the J gene TRBJ2-2; 9 bases agree with TRBD2. The V segment lost 7 bases and the J segment 0 bases; nucleotides outside the gene matches: 6. Germline CDR1 reads MNHEY; CDR2 reads SMNVEV (reference sequence). CDR3 size: 16 residues. The CDR3 DNA follows: TGTGCCAGCAACGGACTAGCGTACGCGAACACCGGGGAGCTGTTTTTT. Translation: CASNGLAYANTGELFF.

The V and J genes are TRBV6-5 and TRBJ2-3, with 7 positions matching TRBD2. The V gene end was trimmed by 10 bases and the J gene end by 2 bases; junction bases not matched to a gene: 6. Germline-derived CDR1 and CDR2 are MNHEY and SVGAGI. This CDR3 is 13 amino acids long. The CDR3 DNA sequence: TGTGCCACCCGGGACTACCACACAGATACGCAGTATTTT. Amino acid sequence: CATRDYHTDTQYF.